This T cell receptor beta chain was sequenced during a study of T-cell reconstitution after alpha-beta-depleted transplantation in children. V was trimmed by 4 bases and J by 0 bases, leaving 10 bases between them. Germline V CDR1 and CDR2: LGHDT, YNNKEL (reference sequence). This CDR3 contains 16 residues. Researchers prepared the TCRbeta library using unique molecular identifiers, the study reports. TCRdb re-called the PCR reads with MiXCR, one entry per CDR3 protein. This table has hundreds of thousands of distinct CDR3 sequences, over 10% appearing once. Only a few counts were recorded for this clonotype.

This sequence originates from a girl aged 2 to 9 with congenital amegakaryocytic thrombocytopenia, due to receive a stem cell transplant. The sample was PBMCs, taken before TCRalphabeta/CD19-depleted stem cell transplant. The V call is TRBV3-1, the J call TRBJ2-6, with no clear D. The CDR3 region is CASSRNIPSGANVLTF. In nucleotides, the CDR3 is TGTGCCAGCAGCCGAAATATTCCCTCTGGGGCCAACGTCCTGACTTTC.